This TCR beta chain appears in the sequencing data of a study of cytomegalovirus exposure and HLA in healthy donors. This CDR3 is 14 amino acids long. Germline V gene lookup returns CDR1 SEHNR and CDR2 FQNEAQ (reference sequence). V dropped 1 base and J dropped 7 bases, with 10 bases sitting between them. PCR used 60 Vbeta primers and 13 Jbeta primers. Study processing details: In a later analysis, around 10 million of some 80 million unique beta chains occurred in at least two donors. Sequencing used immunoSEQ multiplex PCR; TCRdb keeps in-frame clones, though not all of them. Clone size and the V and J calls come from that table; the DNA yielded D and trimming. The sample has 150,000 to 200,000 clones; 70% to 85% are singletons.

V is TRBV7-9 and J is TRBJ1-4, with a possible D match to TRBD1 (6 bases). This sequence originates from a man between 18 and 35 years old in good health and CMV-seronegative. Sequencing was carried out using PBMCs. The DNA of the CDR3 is TGTGCCAGCAGCTTAGACAGGGCCGGTGAAAAACTGTTTTTT. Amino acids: CASSLDRAGEKLFF.